This T cell receptor beta chain was sequenced for a study of T cell changes during pregnancy in multiple sclerosis. Per germline, CDR1 GTSNPN and CDR2 SVGIG (reference sequence). The CDR3 totals 13 residues. Deletions cut 0 bases from V and 8 bases from J, with 13 bases between. TCRdb keeps only in-frame clones here, not all; method: immunoSEQ multiplex PCR. The top ten clones hold about 2.5% of a sample with 64,000 or so clones, roughly 90% of them seen once. This sample comprised peripheral blood, obtained in the first trimester of pregnancy. V gene TRBV30 combines with J gene TRBJ1-2; D possibly corresponds to TRBD1 (5 bases). The clonotype originates from a female donor with multiple sclerosis, enrolled in a pregnancy study. The CDR3 loop is CAWSVLGRAGYTF. For the CDR3, the DNA is TGTGCCTGGAGTGTACTTGGCAGGGCCGGCTACACCTTC.